This T cell receptor (beta chain) was identified in a study of blood T cell repertoires in COVID-19. On the study more broadly: T cells, B-cell-depleted T cells, or PBMCs provided the cDNA or gDNA that served as material.

Clones were sequenced by immunoSEQ multiplex PCR, and TCRdb holds only the in-frame ones, with some missing. Of roughly 240,000 clones in the sample, less than 85% were seen once. The CDR3 contains 13 residues. Trimming took off 3 bases at V and 4 bases at J, with 9 bases between the two ends. V and J are TRBV12-3 or TRBV12-4 and TRBJ1-1, with a possible D match to TRBD1 (5 bases). Sequenced: peripheral blood. This sequence was found in a man aged 55 to 69 who had recovered from COVID-19. DNA for the CDR3: TGTGCCAGCAGTTTTCGAAGGGGCACTGAAGCTTTCTTT. It translates to CASSFRRGTEAFF.